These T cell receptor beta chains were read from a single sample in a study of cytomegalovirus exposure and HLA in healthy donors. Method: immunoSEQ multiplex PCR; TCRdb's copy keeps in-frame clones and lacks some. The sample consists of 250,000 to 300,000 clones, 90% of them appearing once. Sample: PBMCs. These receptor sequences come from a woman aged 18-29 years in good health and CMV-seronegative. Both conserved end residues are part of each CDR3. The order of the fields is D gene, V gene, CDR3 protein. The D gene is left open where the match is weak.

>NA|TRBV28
CASSFLGSSYEQYF
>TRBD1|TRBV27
CASSFDRAINSPLHF
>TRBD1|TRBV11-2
CASSLPGQGPPGYF
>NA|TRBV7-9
CASSPTGTKDYGYTF
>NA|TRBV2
CATPPLNGLSNEQFF
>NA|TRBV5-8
CASSQVPGGRYEQYF
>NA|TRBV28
CASRPPARGYTF
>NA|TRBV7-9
CASSSTLRENYGYTF
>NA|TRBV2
CASSEGHQLTYEQYF
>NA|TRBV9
CASSKTGSSPLHF
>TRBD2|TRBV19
CASRPSGLAGGRIDEQFF
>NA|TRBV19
CASALWSLNTEAFF
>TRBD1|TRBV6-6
CASSLQGERTEAFF
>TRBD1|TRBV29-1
CSGQGDSYEQYF
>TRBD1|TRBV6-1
CASRGTANTEAFF
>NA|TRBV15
CATSRGVGGNEQFF
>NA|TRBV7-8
CASSLAAYSTDTQYF
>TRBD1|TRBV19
CASRRRTGGFGGANVLTF
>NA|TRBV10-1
CASSESGRTGELFF
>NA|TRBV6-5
CASSPIIQPITEAFF
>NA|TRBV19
CASIQDGFGFGMNTEAFF
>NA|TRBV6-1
CASRGISGANVLTF
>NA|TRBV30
CAWSTGMGNTIYF
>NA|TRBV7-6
CASSIGTYNEQFF
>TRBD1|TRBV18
CASSPPDRGRITGELFF
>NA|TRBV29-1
CSVVVDRYYGYTF
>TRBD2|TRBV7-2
CASSLLAGTDTQYF
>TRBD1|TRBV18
CASLQGAAEAFF
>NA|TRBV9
CASSVGGEDTQYF
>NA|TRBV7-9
CASSLEASWGTQYF
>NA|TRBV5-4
CASSRPGEQRNEQFF
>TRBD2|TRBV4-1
CASSLSGGLDEQYF
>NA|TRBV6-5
CASSYARSSGNTIYF
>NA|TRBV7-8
CASSRTEYTEAFF
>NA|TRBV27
CASRPSRGYSNQPQHF
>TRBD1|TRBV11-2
CASSLEGGAGANVLTF
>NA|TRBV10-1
CASSVTAGRDEAFF
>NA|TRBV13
CASSASAYNSPLHF
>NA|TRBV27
CASSFRVSGAYEQYF
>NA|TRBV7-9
CASSLGRFPTETEAFF
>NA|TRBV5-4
CASSPTGSIGHGELFF
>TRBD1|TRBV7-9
CASSPRGTGNEKLFF
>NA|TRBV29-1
CSVVLGGHNEQFF
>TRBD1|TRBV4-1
CASSPPQGVSNQPQHF
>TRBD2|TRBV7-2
CASSLQGGVLDEQFF
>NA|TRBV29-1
CSVELARGTDTQYF
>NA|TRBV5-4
CASSLAGGNEQFF
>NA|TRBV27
CASSLSWAGDQPQHF
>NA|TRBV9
CASSVGGSTDTQYF
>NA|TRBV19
CATSAGYETQYF
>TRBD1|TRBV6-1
CASSLDRVRFF
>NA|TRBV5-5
CASSLEDSSGNTIYF
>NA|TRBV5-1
CASRATSGRTEAFF
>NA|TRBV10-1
CASRKRADAGELFF
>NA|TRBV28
CASSLSPSYNEQFF
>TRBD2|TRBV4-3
CASSQDTVWRRGGTGELFF
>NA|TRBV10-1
CASSSQEYNEQFF
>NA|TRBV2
CASSEQLTGGREKLFF
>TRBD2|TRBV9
CASSVAPSGGAHIEQFF